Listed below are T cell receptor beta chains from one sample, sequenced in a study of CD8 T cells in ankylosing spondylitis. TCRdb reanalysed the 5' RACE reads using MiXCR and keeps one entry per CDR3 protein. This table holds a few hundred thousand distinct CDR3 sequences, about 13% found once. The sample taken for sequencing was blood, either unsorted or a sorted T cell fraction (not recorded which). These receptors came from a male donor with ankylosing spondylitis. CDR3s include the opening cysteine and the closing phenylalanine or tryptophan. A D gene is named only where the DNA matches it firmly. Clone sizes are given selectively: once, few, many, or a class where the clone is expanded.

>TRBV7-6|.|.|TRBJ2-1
CATLKGGGPRGEQFF
TGTGCCACCCTGAAGGGGGGAGGGCCCCGGGGTGAGCAGTTCTTC
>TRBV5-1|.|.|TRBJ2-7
CASSSVGGRSYEQYF
TGCGCCAGCAGCTCCGTTGGGGGGAGATCCTACGAGCAGTACTTC
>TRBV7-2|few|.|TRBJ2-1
CASSFGGGGYNEQFF
TGTGCCAGCAGCTTCGGTGGCGGAGGGTACAATGAGCAGTTCTTC
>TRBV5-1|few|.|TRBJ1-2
CASSAGLDGYTF
TGCGCCAGCAGCGCGGGTCTAGATGGCTACACCTTC
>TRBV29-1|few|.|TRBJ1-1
CSVERGMGGMNTEAFF
TGCAGCGTTGAGAGGGGGATGGGGGGGATGAACACTGAAGCTTTCTTT
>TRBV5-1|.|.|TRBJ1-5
CASSLRGDTDQPQHF
TGCGCCAGCAGCTTGCGGGGGGACACCGATCAGCCCCAGCATTTT
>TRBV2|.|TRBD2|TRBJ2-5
CASSEVLAGVETQYF
TGTGCCAGCAGTGAAGTCCTAGCGGGAGTTGAGACCCAGTACTTC
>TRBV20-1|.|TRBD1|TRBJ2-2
CSAVDRDDGELFF
TGCAGTGCTGTGGACAGGGATGACGGGGAGCTGTTTTTT
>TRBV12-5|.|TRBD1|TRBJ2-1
CASALPGTGVNEQFF
TGTGCTAGTGCCCTCCCTGGGACAGGAGTGAATGAGCAGTTCTTC
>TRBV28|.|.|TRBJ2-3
CASSLHRLVDTQYF
TGTGCCAGCAGTTTACACAGACTGGTAGATACGCAGTATTTT
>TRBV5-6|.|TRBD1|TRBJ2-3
CASSLPQGVTDTQYF
TGTGCCAGCAGCTTACCGCAGGGGGTGACAGATACGCAGTATTTT
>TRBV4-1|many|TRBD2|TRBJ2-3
CASSPSGRGSTDTQYF
TGCGCCAGCAGCCCTAGCGGGAGGGGAAGCACAGATACGCAGTATTTT
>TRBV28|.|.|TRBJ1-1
CASTTGRTEAFF
TGTGCCAGTACCACAGGGCGAACTGAAGCTTTCTTT